Listed below are T cell receptor beta chains from one sample, sequenced in a study of T cells in Graves' hyperthyroidism and ophthalmopathy. TCRdb reanalysed the multiplex PCR reads using MiXCR and keeps one entry per CDR3 protein. The repertoire holds about 520,000 distinct CDR3 sequences, with about 24% as singletons. The sequenced material came from blood. These receptors originate from a woman younger than 45 with Graves' ophthalmopathy. Each CDR3 is given with its conserved first and last residue. The listing skips clone size in some rows; elsewhere it reads once, few, many or a size class.

j_gene	abundance	v_gene	CDR3aa
TRBJ2-7	-	TRBV12-3/TRBV12-4	CASSVGTGGSEQYF
TRBJ1-1	many	TRBV5-1	CASSLEPENTEAFF
TRBJ2-2	-	TRBV5-5	CASSTGFFVRELFF
TRBJ2-2	-	TRBV7-2	CASSSSGSPGELFF
TRBJ1-1	many	TRBV19	CASSATGTGREAFF
TRBJ2-2	-	TRBV5-1	CASSLAPRGVSNTGELFF
TRBJ1-2	many	TRBV28	CASSPVVGADGYTF
TRBJ1-2	-	TRBV6-1	CASKLGVGVYGYTF
TRBJ2-5	-	TRBV28	CASSTIGRQQETQYF
TRBJ2-3	few	TRBV11-2	CASSLDSGYTDTQYF
TRBJ2-5	-	TRBV6-2/TRBV6-3	CASSYADEVEAQYF
TRBJ2-5	-	TRBV7-2	CASSLERTETQYF
TRBJ1-5	many	TRBV20-1	CSARDRGFSNQPQHF
TRBJ2-5	few	TRBV10-3	CANRDSSQETQYF
TRBJ1-5	many	TRBV6-5	CASSLGRGVDQPQHF
TRBJ1-3	many	TRBV6-1	CASSPRDPPTDTIYF
TRBJ1-5	many	TRBV6-1	CASSEERGNQPQHF
TRBJ2-5	-	TRBV28	CASSLPRVDRAQETQYF
TRBJ2-5	few	TRBV18	CASSPPPRTEETQYF
TRBJ1-2	many	TRBV28	CASSLGQGANYGYTF
TRBJ2-3	many	TRBV29-1	CSVWTGTDTQYF
TRBJ2-5	few	TRBV20-1	CSASLTGGGANFQETQYF
TRBJ2-7	many	TRBV27	CASSFSGQGFYEQYF
TRBJ1-1	many	TRBV5-1	CASSLGYGNTEAFF
TRBJ1-1	many	TRBV5-1	CASSPIGGSGTEAFF
TRBJ2-2	many	TRBV6-5	CASSWGPNTGELFF
TRBJ2-7	-	TRBV12-3/TRBV12-4	CASSPRTGDHEQYF
TRBJ2-7	many	TRBV27	CASSETGLPYEQYF
TRBJ2-5	many	TRBV7-9	CASSSSGSWETQYF
TRBJ2-4	many	TRBV2	CASSEPLAKNIQYF
TRBJ1-1	many	TRBV20-1	CSARPPGVEHREAFF
TRBJ2-7	few	TRBV7-9	CASSLGSGKYEQYF
TRBJ1-1	few	TRBV5-1	CASSLRNQNTEAFF
TRBJ1-5	many	TRBV6-5	CASSYSINGNQPQHF
TRBJ1-2	few	TRBV6-1	CASSAPYYGYTF
TRBJ1-1	many	TRBV12-3/TRBV12-4	CASRSRESEAFF
TRBJ1-2	-	TRBV2	CASSEHGMGDYGYTF
TRBJ1-2	few	TRBV6-1	CASDAGPGIYGYTF
TRBJ2-2	many	TRBV7-9	CASANGDGNTGELFF
TRBJ1-1	many	TRBV27	CASSLAGPTWTEAFF
TRBJ2-5	-	TRBV7-2	CASSSGAGYQETQYF
TRBJ2-5	many	TRBV5-1	CASSLEAEETQYF